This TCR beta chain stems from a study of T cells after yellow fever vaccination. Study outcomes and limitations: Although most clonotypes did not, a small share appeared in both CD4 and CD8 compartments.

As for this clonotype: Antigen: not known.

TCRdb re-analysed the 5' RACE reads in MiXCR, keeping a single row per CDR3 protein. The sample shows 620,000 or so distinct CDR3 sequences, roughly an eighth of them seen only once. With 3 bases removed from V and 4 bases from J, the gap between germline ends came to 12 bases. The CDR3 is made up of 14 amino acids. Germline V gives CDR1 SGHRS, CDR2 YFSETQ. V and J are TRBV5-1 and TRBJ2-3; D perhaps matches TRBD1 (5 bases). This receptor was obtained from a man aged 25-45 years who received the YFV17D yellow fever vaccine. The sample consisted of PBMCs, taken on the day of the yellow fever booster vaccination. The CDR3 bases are TGCGCCAGCAGCTCCACGACAGTCTCAGATACGCAGTATTTT. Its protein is CASSSTTVSDTQYF.